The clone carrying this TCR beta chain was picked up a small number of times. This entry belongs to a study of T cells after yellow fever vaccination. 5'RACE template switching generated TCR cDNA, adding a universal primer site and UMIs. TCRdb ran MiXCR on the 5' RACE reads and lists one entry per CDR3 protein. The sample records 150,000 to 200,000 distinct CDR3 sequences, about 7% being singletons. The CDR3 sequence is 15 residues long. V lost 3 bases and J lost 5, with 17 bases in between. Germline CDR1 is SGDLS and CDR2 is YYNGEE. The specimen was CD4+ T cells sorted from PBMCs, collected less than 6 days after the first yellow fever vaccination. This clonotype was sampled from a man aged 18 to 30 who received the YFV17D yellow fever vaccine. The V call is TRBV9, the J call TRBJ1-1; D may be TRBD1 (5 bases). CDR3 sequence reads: CASSAFPGMRTEAFF. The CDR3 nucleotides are TGTGCCAGCAGCGCCTTTCCAGGGATGAGAACTGAAGCTTTCTTT.